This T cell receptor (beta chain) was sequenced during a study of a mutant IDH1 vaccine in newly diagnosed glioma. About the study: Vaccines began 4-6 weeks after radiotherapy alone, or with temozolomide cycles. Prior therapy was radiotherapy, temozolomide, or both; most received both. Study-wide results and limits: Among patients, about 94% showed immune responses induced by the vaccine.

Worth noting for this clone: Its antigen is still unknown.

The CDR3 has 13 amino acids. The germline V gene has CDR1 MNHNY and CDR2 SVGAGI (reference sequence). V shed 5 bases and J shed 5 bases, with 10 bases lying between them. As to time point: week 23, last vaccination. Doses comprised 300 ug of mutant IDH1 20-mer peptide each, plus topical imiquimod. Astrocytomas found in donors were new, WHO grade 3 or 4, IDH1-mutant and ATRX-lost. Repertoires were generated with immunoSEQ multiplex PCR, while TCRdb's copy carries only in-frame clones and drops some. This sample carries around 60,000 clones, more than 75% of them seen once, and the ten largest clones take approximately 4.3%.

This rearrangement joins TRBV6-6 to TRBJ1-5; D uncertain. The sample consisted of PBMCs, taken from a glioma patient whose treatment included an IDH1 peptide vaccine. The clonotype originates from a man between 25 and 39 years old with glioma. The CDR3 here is CASSANEDQPQHF. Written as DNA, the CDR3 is TGTGCCAGCAGTGCTAACGAGGATCAGCCCCAGCATTTT.